This TCR beta chain was recorded in a study of T cell changes during pregnancy in multiple sclerosis. Measured with immunoSEQ multiplex PCR; TCRdb has only the in-frame clones, and not every one. The sample holds some 57,000 clones; under 95% are singletons and the top ten take under 0.6%. Sequencing was performed on CD4+ T cells from peripheral blood mononuclear cells, taken after pregnancy. The origin of this receptor is a female donor in good health, enrolled as a control in a pregnancy study.

The CDR3 here is CAWSPKGSPRNEQFF. The CDR3 region has the DNA TGTGCCTGGTCCCCCAAGGGGTCGCCCAGGAATGAGCAGTTCTTC. The chain employs TRBV30 and TRBJ2-1; possibly TRBD1 for D (5 bases). The V gene's germline CDR1 is GTSNPN and CDR2 SVGIG (reference sequence). This CDR3 spans 15 amino acids. Trimming took 5 bases from V and 7 from J, leaving 21 bases between them. Filled out from reference TRBV30 and TRBJ2-1, the complete variable domain reads SQTIHQWPATLVQPVGSPLSLECTVEGTSNPNLYWYRQAAGRGLQLLFYSVGIGQISSEVPQNLSASRPQDRQFILSSKKLLLSDSGFYLCAWSPKGSPRNEQFFGPGTRLTVL.